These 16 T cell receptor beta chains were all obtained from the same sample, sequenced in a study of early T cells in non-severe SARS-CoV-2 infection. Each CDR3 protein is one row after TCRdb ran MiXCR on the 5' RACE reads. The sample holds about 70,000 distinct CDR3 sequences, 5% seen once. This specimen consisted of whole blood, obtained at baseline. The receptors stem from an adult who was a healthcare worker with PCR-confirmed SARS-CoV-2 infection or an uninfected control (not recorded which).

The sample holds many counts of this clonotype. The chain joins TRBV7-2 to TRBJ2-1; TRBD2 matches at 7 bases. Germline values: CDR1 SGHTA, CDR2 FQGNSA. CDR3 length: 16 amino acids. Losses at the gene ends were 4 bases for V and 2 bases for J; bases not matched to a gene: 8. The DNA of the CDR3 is TGTGCCAGCAGCTCCCGGGCCCTAGCGGCCTACAATGAGCAGTTCTTC. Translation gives CASSSRALAAYNEQFF.

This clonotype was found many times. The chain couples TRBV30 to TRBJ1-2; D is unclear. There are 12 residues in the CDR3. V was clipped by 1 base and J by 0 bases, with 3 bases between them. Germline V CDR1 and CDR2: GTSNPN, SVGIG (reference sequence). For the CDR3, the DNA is TGTGCCTGGAGTGGGGCTAACTATGGCTACACCTTC. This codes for CAWSGANYGYTF.

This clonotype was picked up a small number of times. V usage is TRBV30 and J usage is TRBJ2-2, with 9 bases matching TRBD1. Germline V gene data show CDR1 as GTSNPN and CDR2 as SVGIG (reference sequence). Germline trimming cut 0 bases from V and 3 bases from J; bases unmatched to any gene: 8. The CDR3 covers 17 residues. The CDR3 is CAWSVHSWDRDTGELFF. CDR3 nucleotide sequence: TGTGCCTGGAGTGTACACTCATGGGACAGGGACACCGGGGAGCTGTTTTTT.

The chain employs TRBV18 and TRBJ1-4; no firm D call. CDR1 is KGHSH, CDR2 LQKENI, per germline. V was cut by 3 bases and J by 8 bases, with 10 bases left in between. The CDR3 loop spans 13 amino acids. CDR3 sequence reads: CASSPREWEKLFF. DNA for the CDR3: TGTGCCAGCTCACCCCGAGAATGGGAAAAACTGTTTTTT.

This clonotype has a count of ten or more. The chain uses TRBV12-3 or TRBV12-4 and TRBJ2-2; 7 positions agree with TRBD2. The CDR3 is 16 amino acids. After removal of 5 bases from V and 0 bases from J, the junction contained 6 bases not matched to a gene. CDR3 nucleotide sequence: TGTGCCAGCAGTCCCCTGGCGGGAGCGAACACCGGGGAGCTGTTTTTT. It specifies CASSPLAGANTGELFF.

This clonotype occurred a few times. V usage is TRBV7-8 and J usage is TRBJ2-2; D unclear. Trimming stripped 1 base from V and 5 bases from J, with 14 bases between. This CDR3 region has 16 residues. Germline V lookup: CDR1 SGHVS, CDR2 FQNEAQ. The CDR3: CASSLEAPVWTGELFF. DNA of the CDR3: TGTGCCAGCAGCTTAGAAGCGCCAGTTTGGACCGGGGAGCTGTTTTTT.

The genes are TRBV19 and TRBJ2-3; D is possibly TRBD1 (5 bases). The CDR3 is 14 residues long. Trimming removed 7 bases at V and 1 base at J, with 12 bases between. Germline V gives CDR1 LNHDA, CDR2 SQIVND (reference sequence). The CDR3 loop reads CASTWGKGTDTQYF. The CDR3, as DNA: TGTGCCAGTACGTGGGGCAAAGGCACAGATACGCAGTATTTT.

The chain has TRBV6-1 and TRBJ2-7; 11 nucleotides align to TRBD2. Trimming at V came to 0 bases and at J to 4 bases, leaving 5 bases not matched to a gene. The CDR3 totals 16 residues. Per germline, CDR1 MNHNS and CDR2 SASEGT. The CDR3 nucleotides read TGTGCCAGCAGTGAAGCGGCGGCTAGCGGGAGGTACGAGCAGTACTTC. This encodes CASSEAAASGRYEQYF.

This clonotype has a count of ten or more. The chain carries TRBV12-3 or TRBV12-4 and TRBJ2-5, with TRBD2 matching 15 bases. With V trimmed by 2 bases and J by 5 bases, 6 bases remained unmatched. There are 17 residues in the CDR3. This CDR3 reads CASSLRTSGRAAETQYF. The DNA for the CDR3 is TGTGCCAGCAGTTTAAGGACTAGCGGGAGGGCCGCGGAGACCCAGTACTTC.

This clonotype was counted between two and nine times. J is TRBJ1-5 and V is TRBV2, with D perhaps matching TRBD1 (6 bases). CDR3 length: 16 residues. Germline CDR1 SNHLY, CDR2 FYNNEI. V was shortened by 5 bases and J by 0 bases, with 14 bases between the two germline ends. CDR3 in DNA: TGTGCCAGCAGTAAGGACAGCCAACTTAGCAATCAGCCCCAGCATTTT. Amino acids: CASSKDSQLSNQPQHF.

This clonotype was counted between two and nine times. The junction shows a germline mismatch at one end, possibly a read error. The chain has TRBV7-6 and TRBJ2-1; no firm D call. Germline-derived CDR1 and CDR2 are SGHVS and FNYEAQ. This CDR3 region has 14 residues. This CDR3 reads CASSEQDLYDEQFF. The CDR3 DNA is TGTGCCAGCAGCGAGCAGGACCTCTACGATGAGCAGTTCTTC.

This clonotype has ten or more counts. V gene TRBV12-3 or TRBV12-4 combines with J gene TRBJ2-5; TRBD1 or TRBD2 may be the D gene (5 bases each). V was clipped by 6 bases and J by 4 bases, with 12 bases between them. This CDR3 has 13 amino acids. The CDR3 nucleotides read TGTGCCAGCAGACGAGGGGTAGGAGAGACCCAGTACTTC. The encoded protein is CASRRGVGETQYF.

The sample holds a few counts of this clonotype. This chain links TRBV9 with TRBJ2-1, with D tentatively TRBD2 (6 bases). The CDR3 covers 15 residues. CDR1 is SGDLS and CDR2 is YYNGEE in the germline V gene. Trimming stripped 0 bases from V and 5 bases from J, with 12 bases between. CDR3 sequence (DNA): TGTGCCAGCAGCGTAGCTGGAGGGAGCCACAATGAGCAGTTCTTC. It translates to CASSVAGGSHNEQFF. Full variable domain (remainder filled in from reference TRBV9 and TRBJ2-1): DSGVTQTPKHLITATGQRVTLRCSPRSGDLSVYWYQQSLDQGLQFLIQYYNGEERAKGNILERFSAQQFPDLHSELNLSSLELGDSALYFCASSVAGGSHNEQFFGPGTRLTVL.

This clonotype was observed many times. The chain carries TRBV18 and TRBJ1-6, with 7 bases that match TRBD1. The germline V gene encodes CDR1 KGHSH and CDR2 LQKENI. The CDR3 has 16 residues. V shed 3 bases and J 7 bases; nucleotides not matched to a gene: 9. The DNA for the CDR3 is TGTGCCAGCTCACCGCTCCGACAGGGAACGAATTCACCCCTCCACTTT. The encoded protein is CASSPLRQGTNSPLHF.

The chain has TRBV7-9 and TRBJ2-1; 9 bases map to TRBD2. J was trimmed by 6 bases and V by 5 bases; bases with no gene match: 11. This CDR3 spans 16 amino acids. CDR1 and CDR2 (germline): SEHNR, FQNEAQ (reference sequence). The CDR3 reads CASSPGSSGRRNEQFF. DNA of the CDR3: TGTGCCAGCAGCCCAGGATCGAGCGGGAGGCGCAATGAGCAGTTCTTC.

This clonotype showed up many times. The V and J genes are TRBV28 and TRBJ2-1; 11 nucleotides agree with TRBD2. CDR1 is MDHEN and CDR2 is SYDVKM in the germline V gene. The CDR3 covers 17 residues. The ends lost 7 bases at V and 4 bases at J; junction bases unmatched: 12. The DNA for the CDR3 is TGTGCCAGCACCTTCGTAGCGGGAGGGCGATTTTACAATGAGCAGTTCTTC. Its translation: CASTFVAGGRFYNEQFF.